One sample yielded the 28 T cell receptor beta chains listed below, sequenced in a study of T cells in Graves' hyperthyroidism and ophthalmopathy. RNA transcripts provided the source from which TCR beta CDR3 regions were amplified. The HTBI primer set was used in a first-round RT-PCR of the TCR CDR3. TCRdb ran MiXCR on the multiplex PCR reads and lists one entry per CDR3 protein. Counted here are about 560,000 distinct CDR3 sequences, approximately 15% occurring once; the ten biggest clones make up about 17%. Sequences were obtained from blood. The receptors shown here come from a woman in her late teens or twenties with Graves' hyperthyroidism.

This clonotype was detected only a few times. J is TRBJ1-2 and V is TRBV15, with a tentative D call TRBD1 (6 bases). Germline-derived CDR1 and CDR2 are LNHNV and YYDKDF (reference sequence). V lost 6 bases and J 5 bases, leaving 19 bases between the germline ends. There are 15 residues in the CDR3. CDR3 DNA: TGTGCCACCAGGGAGGGTGGGGGCGCAGGGTATGGCTACACCTTC. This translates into CATREGGGAGYGYTF.

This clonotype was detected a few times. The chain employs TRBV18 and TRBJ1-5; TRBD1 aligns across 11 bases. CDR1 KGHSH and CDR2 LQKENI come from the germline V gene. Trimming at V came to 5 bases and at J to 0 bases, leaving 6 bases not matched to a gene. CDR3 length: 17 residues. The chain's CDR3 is CASSYGTGGNSNQPQHF. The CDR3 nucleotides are TGTGCCAGCTCATACGGGACAGGGGGTAATAGCAATCAGCCCCAGCATTTT.

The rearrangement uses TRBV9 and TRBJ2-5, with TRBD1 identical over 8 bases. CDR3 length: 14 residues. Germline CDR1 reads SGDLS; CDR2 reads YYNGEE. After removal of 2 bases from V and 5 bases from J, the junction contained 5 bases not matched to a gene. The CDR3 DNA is TGTGCCAGCAGCGTGACAGGGGTGGCGGAGACCCAGTACTTC. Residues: CASSVTGVAETQYF.

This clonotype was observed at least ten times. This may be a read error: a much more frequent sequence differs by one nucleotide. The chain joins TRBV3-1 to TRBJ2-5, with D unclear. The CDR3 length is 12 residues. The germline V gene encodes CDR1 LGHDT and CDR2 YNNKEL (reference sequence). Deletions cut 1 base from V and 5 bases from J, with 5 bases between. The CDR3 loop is CASSQVWETQYF. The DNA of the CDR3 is TGTGCCAGCAGCCAAGTTTGGGAGACCCAGTACTTC.

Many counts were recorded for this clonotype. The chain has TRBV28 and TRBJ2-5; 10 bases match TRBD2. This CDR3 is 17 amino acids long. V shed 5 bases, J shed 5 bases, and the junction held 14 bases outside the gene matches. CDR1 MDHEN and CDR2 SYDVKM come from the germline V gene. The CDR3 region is CASSPPGDTSGTETQYF. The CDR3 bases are TGTGCCAGCAGTCCCCCAGGGGATACTAGCGGGACGGAGACCCAGTACTTC.

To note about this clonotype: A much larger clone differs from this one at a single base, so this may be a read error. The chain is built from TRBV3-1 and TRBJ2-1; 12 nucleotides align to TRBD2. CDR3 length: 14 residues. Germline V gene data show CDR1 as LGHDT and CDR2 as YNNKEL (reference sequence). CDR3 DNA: TGTACCAGCAGCCAGGTACTAGCGGGAGGCGAGCAGTTCTTC. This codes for CTSSQVLAGGEQFF.

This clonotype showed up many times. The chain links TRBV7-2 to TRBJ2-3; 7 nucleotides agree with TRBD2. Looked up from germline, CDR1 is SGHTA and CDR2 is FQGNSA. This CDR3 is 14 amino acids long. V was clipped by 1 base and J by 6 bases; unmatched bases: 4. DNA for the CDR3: TGTGCCAGCAGCTTAGAGCTAGCGGCCGATACGCAGTATTTT. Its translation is CASSLELAADTQYF.

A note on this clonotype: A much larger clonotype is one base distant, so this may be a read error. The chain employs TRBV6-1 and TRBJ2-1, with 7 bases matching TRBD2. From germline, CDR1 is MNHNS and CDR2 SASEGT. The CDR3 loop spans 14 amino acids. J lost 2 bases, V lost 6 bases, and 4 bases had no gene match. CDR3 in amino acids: CASSHGLAYNEQFF. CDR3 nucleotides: TGTGCCAGCAGCCATGGACTAGCCTACAATGAGCAGTTCTTC.

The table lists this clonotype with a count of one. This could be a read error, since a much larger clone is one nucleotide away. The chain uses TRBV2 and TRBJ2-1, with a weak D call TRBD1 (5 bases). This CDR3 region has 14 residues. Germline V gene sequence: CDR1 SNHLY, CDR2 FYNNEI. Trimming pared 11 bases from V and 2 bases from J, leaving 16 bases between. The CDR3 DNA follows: TGTGCCGGCAAGGGGCGGATTGCCTACAATGAGCAGTTCTTC. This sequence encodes CAGKGRIAYNEQFF.

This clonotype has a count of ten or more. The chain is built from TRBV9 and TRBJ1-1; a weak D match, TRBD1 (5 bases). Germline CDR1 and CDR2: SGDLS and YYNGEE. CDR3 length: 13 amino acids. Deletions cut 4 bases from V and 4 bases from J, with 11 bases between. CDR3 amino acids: CASSRDEFTEAFF. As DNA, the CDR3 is TGTGCCAGCAGCCGGGACGAGTTCACTGAAGCTTTCTTT.

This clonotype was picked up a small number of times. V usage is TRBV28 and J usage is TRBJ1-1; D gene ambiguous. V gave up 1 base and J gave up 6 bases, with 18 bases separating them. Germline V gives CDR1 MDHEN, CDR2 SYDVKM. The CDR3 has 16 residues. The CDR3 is CASSLSAGPALSEAFF. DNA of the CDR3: TGTGCCAGCAGTTTATCTGCAGGCCCGGCGCTGTCTGAAGCTTTCTTT.

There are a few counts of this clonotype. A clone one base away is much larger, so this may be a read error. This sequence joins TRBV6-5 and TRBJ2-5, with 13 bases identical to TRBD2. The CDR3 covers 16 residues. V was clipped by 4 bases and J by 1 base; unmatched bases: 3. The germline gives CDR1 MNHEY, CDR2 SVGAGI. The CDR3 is CASSWGLAGTQETQYF. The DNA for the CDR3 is TGTGCCAGCAGTTGGGGACTAGCGGGGACCCAAGAGACCCAGTACTTC.

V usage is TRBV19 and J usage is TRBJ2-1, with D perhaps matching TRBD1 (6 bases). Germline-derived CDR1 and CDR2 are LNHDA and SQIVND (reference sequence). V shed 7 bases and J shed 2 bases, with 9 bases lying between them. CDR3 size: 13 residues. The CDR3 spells CASKGEAYNEQFF. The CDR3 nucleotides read TGTGCCAGTAAGGGGGAAGCCTACAATGAGCAGTTCTTC.

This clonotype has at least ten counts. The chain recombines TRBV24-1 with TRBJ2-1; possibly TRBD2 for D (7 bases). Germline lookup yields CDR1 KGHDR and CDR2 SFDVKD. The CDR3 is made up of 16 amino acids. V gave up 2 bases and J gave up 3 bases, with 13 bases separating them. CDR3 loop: CATSDSTGRGYNEQFF. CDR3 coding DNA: TGTGCCACCAGTGATTCAACAGGGAGGGGCTACAATGAGCAGTTCTTC.

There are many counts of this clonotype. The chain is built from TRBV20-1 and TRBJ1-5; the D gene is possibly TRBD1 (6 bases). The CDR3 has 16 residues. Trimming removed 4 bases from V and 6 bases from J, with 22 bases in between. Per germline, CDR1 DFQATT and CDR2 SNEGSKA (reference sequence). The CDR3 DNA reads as TGCAGTGCTATATACGGGGGCCATGAGATCAGTCAGCCCCAGCATTTT. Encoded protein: CSAIYGGHEISQPQHF.

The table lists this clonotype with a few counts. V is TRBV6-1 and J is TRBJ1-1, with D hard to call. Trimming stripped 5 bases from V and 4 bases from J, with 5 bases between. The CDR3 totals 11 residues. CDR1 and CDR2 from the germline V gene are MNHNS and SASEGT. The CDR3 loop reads CASSTATEAFF. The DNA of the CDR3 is TGTGCCAGCAGTACAGCCACTGAAGCTTTCTTT.

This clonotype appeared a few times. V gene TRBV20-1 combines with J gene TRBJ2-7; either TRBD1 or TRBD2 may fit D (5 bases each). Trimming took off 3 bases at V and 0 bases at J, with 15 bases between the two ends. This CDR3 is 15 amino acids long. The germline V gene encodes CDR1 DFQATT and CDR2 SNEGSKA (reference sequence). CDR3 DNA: TGCAGTGCTAGGGCCGGGACGTTCAGCTCCTACGAGCAGTACTTC. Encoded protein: CSARAGTFSSYEQYF.

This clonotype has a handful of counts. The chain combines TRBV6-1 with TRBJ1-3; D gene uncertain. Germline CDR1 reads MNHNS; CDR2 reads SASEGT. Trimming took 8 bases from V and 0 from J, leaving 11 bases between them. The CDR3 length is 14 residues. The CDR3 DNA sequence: TGTGCCAGCGGCCCGGTCCCCTCTGGAAACACCATATATTTT. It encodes CASGPVPSGNTIYF.

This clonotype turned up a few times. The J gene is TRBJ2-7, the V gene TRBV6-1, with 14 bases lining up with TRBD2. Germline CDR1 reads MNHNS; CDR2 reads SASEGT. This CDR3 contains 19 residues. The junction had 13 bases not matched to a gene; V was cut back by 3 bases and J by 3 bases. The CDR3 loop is CASSDPGLAGVLGDYEQYF. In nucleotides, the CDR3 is TGTGCCAGCAGTGACCCGGGACTAGCGGGGGTGTTGGGGGACTACGAGCAGTACTTC.

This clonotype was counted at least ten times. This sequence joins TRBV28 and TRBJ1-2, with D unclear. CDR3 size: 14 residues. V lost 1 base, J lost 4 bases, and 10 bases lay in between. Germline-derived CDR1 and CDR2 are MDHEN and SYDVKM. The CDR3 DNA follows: TGTGCCAGCAGTTTATTCGACCCCCTCTATGGCTACACCTTC. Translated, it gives CASSLFDPLYGYTF.

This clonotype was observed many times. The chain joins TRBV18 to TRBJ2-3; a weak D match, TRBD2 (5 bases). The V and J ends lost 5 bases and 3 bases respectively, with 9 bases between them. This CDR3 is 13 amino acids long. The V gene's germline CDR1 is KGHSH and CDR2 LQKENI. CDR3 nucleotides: TGTGCCAGCTCATCGAGCGGAACAGATACGCAGTATTTT. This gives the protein CASSSSGTDTQYF.

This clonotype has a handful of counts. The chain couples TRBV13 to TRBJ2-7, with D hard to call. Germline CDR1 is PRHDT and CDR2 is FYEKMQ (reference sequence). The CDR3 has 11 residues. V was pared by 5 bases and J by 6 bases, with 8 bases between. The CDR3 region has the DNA TGTGCCAGCAGCGACCGTAGCGAGCAGTACTTC. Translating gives CASSDRSEQYF.

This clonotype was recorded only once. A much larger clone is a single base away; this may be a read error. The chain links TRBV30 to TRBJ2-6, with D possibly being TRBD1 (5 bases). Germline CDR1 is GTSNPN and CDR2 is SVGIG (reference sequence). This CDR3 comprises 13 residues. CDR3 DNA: TGTGCCTGGAGGACCTCTGGGGCCGACGTCCTGACTTTC. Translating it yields CAWRTSGADVLTF.

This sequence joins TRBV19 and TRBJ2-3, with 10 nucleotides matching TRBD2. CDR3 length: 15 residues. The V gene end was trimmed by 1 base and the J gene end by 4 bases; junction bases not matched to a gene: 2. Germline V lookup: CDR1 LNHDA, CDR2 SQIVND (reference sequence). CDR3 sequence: CASSIVLAGSDTQYF. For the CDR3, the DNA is TGTGCCAGTAGTATAGTACTAGCGGGATCAGATACGCAGTATTTT.

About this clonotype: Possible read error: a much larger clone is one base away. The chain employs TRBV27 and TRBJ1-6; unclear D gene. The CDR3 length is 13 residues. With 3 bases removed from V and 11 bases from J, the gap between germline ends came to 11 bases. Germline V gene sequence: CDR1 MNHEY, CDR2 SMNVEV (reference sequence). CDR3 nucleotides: TGTGCCAGCAGTTTGCGAGGAGATCCACCCCTCCACTTT. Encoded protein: CASSLRGDPPLHF.

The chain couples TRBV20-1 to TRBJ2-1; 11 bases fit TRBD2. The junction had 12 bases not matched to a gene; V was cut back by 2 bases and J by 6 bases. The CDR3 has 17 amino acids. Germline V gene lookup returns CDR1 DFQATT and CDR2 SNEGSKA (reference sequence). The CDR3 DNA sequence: TGCAGTGCTAGATTCTTTGATGGGACTAGCGGTGGCAATGAGCAGTTCTTC. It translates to CSARFFDGTSGGNEQFF.

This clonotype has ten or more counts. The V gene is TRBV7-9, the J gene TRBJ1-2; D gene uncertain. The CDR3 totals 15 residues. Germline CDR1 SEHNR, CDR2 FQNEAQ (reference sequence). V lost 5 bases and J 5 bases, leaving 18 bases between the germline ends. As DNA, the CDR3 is TGTGCCAGCAGCCCTAGCGGCAGACAAACGTATGGCTACACCTTC. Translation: CASSPSGRQTYGYTF. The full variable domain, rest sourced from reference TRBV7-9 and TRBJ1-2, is DTGVSQNPRHKITKRGQNVTFRCDPISEHNRLYWYRQTLGQGPEFLTYFQNEAQLEKSRLLSDRFSAERPKGSFSTLEIQRTEQGDSAMYLCASSPSGRQTYGYTFGSGTRLTVV.

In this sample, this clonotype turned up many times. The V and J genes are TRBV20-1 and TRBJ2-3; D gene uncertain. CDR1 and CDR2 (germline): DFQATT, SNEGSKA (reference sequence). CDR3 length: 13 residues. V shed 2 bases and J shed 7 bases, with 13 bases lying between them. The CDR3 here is CSARSLAKNTQYF. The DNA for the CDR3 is TGCAGTGCTAGATCGTTGGCTAAAAATACGCAGTATTTT.